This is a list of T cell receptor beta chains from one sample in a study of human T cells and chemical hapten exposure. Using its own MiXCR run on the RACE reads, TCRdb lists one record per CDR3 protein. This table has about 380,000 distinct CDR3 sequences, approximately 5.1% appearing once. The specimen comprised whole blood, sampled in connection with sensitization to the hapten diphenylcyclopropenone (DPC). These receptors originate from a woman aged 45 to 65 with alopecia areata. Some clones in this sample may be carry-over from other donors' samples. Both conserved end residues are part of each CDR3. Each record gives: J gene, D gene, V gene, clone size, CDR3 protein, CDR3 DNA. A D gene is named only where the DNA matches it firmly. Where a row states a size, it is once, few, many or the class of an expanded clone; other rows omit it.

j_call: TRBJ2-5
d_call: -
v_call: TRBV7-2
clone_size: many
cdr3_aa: CASSLDTRQETQYF
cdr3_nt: TGTGCCAGCAGCTTAGATACGCGCCAAGAGACCCAGTACTTC

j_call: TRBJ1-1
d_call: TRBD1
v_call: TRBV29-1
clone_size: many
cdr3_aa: CSVGMGQGNTEAFF
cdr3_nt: TGCAGCGTTGGGATGGGACAGGGAAACACTGAAGCTTTCTTT

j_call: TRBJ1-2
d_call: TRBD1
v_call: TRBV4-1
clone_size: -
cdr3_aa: CASSQAGQGSGYTF
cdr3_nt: TGCGCCAGCAGCCAGGCAGGACAGGGGAGCGGCTACACCTTC

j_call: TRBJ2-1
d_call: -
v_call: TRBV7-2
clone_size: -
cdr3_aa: CASSPFERNNEQFF
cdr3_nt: TGTGCCAGCAGCCCCTTCGAGAGGAACAATGAGCAGTTCTTC

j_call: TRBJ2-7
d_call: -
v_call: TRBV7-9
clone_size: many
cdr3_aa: CASSLNRRDEQYF
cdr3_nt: TGTGCCAGCAGCTTAAACCGGCGGGACGAGCAGTACTTC

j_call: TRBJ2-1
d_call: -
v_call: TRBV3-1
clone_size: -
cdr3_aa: CASSQDGTLLSYNEQFF
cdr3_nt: TGTGCCAGCAGCCAAGATGGAACACTCCTCTCCTACAATGAGCAGTTCTTC

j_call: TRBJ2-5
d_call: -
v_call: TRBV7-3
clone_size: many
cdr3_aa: CASSSLVGETQYF
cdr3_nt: TGTGCCAGCAGCTCCCTGGTCGGGGAGACCCAGTACTTC

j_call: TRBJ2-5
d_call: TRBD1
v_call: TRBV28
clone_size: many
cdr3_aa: CASSYTGGPQETQYF
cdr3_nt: TGTGCCAGCAGTTACACAGGGGGACCTCAAGAGACCCAGTACTTC

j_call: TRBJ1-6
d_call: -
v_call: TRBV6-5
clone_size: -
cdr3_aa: CASSYLGGKVWSSPLHF
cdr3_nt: TGTGCCAGCAGTTACCTAGGGGGTAAGGTCTGGAGCTCACCCCTCCACTTT

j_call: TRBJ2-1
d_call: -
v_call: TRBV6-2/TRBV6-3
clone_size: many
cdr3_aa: CASSYGSDNEQFF
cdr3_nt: TGTGCCAGCAGTTATGGGTCAGACAATGAGCAGTTCTTC

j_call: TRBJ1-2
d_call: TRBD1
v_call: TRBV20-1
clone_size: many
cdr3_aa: CSASLPGGDYGYTF
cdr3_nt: TGCAGTGCCAGCCTACCAGGGGGCGACTATGGCTACACCTTC

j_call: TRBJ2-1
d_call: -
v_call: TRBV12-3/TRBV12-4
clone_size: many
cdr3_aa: CASSLNPGANNEQFF
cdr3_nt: TGTGCCAGCAGTTTAAATCCGGGAGCTAACAATGAGCAGTTCTTC

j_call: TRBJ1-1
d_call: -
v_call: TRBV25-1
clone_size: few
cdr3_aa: CASSMGGVAEAFF
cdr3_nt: TGTGCCAGCAGCATGGGGGGGGTTGCTGAAGCTTTCTTT

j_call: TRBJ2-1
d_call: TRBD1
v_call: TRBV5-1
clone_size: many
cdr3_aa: CASSLTGGGRNEQFF
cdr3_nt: TGCGCCAGCAGCTTGACAGGGGGAGGAAGGAATGAGCAGTTCTTC

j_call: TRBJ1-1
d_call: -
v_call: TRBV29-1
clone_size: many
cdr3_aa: CSVEGRGKKVFF
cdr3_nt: TGCAGCGTTGAGGGGAGGGGGAAGAAAGTTTTCTTT

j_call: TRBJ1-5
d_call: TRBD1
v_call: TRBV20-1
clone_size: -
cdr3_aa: CSASGTGDQPQHF
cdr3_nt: TGCAGTGCTAGCGGGACAGGGGATCAGCCCCAGCATTTT

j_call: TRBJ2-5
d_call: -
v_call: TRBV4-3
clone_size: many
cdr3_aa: CASSQDPGGQETQYF
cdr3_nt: TGCGCCAGCAGCCAAGATCCTGGGGGACAAGAGACCCAGTACTTC

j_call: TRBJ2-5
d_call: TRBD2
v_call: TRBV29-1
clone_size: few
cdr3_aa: CSGVLARETQYF
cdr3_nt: TGCAGCGGGGTACTAGCGAGGGAGACCCAGTACTTC

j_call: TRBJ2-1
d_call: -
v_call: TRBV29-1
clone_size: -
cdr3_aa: CSVEGRLFNEQFF
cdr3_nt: TGCAGCGTTGAGGGGCGCCTCTTCAATGAGCAGTTCTTC

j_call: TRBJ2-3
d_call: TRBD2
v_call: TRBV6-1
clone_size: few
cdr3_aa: CASSVSGRADTQYF
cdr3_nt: TGTGCCAGCAGTGTTTCCGGGAGGGCAGATACGCAGTATTTT

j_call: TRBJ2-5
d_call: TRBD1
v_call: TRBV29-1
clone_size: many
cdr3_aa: CSGRDRGRGETQYF
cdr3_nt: TGCAGCGGGAGGGACAGGGGGCGTGGAGAGACCCAGTACTTC

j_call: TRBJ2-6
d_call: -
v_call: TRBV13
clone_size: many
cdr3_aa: CASSLGRANVLTF
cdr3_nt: TGTGCCAGCAGCTTGGGGAGGGCCAACGTCCTGACTTTC

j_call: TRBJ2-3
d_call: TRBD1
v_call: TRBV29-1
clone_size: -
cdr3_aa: CSVSTGVPWDTQYF
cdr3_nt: TGCAGCGTTTCCACAGGGGTCCCTTGGGATACGCAGTATTTT

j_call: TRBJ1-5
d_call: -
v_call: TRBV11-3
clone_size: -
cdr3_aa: CASSFCRVPQHF
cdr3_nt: TGTGCCAGCAGCTTTTGTAGGGTGCCCCAGCATTTT

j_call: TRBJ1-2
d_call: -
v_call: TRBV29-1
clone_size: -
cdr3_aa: CSVVTLSWDYGYTF
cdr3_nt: TGCAGCGTTGTTACACTCTCGTGGGACTATGGCTACACCTTC

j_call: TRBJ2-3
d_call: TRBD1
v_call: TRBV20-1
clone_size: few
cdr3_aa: CSARRDRERGTDTQYF
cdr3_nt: TGCAGTGCTAGGCGGGACAGGGAACGGGGTACAGATACGCAGTATTTT

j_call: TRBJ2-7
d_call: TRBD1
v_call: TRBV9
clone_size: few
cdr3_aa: CASSDSPGQNSHEQYF
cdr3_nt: TGTGCCAGCAGCGACTCTCCGGGACAGAATTCCCACGAGCAGTACTTC

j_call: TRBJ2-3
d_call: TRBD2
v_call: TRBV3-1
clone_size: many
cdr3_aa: CASSQPLLRGAGTDTQYF
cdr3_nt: TGTGCCAGCAGCCAACCACTTTTGCGGGGGGCGGGCACAGATACGCAGTATTTT